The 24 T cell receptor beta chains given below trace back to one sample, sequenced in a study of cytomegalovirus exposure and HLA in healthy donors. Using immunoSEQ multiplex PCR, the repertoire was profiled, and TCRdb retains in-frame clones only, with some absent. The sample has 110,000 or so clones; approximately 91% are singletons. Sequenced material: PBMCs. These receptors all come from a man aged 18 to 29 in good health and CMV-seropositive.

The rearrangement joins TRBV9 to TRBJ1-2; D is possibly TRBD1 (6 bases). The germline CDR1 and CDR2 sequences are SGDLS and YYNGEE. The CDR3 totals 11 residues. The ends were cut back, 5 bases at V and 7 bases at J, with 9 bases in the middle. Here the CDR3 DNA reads TGTGCCAGCAGACAGGGTGGTGGCTACACCTTC. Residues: CASRQGGGYTF. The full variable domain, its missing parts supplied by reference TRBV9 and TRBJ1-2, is DSGVTQTPKHLITATGQRVTLRCSPRSGDLSVYWYQQSLDQGLQFLIQYYNGEERAKGNILERFSAQQFPDLHSELNLSSLELGDSALYFCASRQGGGYTFGSGTRLTVV.

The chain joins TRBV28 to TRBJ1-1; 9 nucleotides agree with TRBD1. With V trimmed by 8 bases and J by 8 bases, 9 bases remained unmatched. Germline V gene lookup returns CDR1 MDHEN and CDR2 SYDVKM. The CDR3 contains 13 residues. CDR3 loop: CASSVRDRAEAFF. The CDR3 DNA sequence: TGTGCCAGCTCTGTCAGGGACAGGGCGGAAGCTTTCTTT.

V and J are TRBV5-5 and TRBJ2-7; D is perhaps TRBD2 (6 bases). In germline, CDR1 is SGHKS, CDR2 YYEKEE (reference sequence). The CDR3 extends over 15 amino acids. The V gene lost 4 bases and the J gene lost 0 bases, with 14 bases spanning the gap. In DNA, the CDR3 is TGTGCCAGCAGCACCTCTGGGGGGAGCTCCTACGAGCAGTACTTC. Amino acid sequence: CASSTSGGSSYEQYF.

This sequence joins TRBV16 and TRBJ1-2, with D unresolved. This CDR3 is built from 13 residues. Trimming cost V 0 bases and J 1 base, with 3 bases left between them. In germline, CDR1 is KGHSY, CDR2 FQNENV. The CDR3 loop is CASSQSLNYGYTF. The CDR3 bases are TGTGCCAGCAGCCAATCTCTTAACTATGGCTACACCTTC.

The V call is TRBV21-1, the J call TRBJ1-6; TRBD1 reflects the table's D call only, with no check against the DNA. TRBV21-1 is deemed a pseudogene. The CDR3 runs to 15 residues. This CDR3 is CRQGAPSGNNSPLHF. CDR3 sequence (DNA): TGTAGGCAGGGGGCGCCGAGCGGGAATAATTCACCCCTCCACTTT.

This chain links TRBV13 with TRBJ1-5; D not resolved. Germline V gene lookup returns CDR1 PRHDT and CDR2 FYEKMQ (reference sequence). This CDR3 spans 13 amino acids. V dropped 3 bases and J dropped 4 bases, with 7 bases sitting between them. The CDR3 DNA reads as TGTGCCAGCAGCTTCAGTCGTAATCAGCCCCAGCATTTT. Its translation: CASSFSRNQPQHF.

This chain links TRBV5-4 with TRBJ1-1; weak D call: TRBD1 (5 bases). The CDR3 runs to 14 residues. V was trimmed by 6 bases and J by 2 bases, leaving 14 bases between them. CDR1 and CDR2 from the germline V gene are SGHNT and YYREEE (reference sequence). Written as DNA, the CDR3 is TGTGCCAGCACTCGGACACGAGAAAACACTGAAGCTTTCTTT. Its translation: CASTRTRENTEAFF.

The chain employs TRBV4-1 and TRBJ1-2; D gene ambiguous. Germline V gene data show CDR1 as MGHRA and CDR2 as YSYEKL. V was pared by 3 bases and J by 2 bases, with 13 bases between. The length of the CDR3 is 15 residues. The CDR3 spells CASSQWERGNYGYTF. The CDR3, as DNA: TGCGCCAGCAGCCAGTGGGAGAGAGGGAACTATGGCTACACCTTC.

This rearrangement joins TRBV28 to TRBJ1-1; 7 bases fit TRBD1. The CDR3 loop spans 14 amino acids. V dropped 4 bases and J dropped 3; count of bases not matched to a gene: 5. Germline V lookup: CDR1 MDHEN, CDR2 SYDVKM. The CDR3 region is CASSYPGTDTEAFF. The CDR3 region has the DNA TGTGCCAGCAGTTATCCAGGGACAGACACTGAAGCTTTCTTT. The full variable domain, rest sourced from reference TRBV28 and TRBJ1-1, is DVKVTQSSRYLVKRTGEKVFLECVQDMDHENMFWYRQDPGLGLRLIYFSYDVKMKEKGDIPEGYSVSREKKERFSLILESASTNQTSMYLCASSYPGTDTEAFFGQGTRLTVV.

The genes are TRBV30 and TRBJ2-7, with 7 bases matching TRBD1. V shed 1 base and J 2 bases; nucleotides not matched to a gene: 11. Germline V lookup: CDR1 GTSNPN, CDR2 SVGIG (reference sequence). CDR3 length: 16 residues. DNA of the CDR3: TGTGCCTGGAGTGCCCCGTTCAGGGACAGCACCTACGAGCAGTACTTC. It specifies CAWSAPFRDSTYEQYF.

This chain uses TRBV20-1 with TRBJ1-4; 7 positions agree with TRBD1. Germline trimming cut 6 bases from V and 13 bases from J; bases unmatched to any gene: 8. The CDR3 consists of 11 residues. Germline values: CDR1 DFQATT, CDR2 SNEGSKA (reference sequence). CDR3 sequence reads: CSAPRQGGLFF. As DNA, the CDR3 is TGCAGTGCCCCGCGACAGGGTGGACTGTTTTTT.

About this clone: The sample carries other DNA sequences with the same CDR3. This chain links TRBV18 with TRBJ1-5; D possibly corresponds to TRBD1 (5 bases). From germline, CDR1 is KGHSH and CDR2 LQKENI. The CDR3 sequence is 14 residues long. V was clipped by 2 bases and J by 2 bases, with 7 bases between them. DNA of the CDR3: TGTGCCAGCTCACCAGGAGGGGGCAATCAGCCCCAGCATTTT. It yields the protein CASSPGGGNQPQHF.

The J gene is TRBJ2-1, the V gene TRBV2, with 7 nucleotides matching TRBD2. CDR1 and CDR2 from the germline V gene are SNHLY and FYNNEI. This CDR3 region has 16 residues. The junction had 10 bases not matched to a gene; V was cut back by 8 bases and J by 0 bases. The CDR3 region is CASFWTRGSSYNEQFF. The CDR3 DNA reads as TGTGCCAGCTTCTGGACGCGGGGGAGCTCCTACAATGAGCAGTTCTTC.

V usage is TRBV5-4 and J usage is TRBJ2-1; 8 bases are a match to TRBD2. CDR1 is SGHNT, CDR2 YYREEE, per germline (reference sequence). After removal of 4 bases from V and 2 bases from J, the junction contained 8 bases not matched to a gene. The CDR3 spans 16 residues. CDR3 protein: CASSRPTGGAYNEQFF. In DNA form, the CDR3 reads TGTGCCAGCAGCCGACCCACCGGGGGGGCCTACAATGAGCAGTTCTTC.

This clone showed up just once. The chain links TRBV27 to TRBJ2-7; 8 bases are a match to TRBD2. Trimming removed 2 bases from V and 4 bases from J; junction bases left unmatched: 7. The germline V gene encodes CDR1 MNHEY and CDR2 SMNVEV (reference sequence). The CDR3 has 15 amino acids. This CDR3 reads CASSLIGTSHYEQYF. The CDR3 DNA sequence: TGTGCCAGCAGTTTAATCGGGACTAGTCATTACGAGCAGTACTTC.

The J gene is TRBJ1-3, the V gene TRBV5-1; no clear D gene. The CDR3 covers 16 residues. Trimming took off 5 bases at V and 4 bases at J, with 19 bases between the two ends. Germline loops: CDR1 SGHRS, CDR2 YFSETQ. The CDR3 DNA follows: TGCGCCAGCAGACCTGCCCCCACACCGGAGGGAAACACCATATATTTT. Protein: CASRPAPTPEGNTIYF.

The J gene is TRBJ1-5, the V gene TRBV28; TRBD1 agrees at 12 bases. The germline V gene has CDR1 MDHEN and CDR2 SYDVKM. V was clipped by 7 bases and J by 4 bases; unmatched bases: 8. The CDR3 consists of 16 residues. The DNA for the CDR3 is TGTGCCAGCACCCCCCGGGACAGGGGGCGGAATCAGCCCCAGCATTTT. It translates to CASTPRDRGRNQPQHF.

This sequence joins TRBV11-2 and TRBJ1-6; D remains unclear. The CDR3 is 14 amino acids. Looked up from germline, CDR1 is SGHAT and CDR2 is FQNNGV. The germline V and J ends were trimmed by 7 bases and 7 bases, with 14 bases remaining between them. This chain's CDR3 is CASTKILGNSPLHF. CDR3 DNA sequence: TGTGCCAGCACCAAAATTCTAGGAAATTCACCCCTCCACTTT. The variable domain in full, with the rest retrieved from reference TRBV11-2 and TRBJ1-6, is EAGVAQSPRYKIIEKRQSVAFWCNPISGHATLYWYQQILGQGPKLLIQFQNNGVVDDSQLPKDRFSAERLKGVDSTLKIQPAKLEDSAVYLCASTKILGNSPLHFGNGTRLTVT.

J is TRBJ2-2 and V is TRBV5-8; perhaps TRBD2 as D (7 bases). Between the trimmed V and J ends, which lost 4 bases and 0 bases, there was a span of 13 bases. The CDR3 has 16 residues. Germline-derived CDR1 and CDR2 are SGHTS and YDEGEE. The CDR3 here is CASSRRGGPNTGELFF. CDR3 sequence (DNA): TGTGCCAGCAGCCGTCGCGGGGGCCCGAACACCGGGGAGCTGTTTTTT.

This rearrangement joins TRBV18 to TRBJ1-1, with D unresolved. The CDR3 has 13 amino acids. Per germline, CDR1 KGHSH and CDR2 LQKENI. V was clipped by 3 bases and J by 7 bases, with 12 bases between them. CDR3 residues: CASSPVVEGEAFF. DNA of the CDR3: TGTGCCAGCTCACCCGTCGTGGAGGGTGAAGCTTTCTTT.

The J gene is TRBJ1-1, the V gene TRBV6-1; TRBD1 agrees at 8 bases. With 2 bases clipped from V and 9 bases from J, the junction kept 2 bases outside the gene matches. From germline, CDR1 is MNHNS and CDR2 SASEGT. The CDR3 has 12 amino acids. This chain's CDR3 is CASSEWTGKAFF. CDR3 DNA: TGTGCCAGCAGTGAATGGACAGGGAAAGCTTTCTTT.

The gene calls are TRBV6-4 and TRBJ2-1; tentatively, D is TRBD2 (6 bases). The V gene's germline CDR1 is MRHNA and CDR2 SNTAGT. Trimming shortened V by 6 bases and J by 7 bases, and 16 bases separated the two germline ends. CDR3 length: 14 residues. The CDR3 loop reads CASSPGEESNEQFF. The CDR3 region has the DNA TGTGCCAGCAGCCCCGGGGAGGAGTCGAATGAGCAGTTCTTC.

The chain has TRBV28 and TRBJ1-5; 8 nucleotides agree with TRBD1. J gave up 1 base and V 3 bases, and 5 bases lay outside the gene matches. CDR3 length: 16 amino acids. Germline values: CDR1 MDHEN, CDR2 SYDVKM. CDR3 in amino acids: CASSLATGASNQPQHF. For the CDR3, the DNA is TGTGCCAGCAGTTTGGCGACAGGGGCAAGCAATCAGCCCCAGCATTTT.

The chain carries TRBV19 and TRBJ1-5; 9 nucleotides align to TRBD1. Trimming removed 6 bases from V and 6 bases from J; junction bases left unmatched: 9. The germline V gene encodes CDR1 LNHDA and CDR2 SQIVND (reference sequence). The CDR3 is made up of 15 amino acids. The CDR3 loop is CASSLGQGRFQPQHF. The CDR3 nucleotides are TGTGCCAGTAGCCTGGGACAGGGCCGATTTCAGCCCCAGCATTTT.